Presented here are 20 T cell receptor beta chains from one specimen sequenced in a study of T cell responses to AZD1222 COVID-19 vaccine. This table comes from immunoSEQ multiplex PCR, and its TCRdb copy is limited to in-frame clones, with some not included. The top ten hold more than 4% of the sample, which has 150,000 to 200,000 clones, around 89% seen once. Sample: peripheral blood, taken 28 days after the second dose of the MenACWY control vaccine. Every receptor here comes from an adult who received the MenACWY meningococcal vaccine as a control.

The chain couples TRBV28 to TRBJ1-5, with D perhaps matching TRBD1 (5 bases). This CDR3 region has 15 residues. Germline V gives CDR1 MDHEN, CDR2 SYDVKM. Trimming removed 4 bases at V and 0 bases at J, with 10 bases between. The CDR3 DNA follows: TGTGCCAGCAGTTGGTCGGGGGTTAGCAATCAGCCCCAGCATTTT. Its translation: CASSWSGVSNQPQHF.

V gene TRBV5-8 combines with J gene TRBJ2-6, with D uncertain. The CDR3 runs 15 residues. In germline, CDR1 is SGHTS, CDR2 YDEGEE. Trimming removed 0 bases at V and 4 bases at J, with 8 bases between. Here the CDR3 DNA reads TGTGCCAGCAGCTTGGAGAACACGGGGGCCAACGTCCTGACTTTC. Translating gives CASSLENTGANVLTF.

V is TRBV7-8 and J is TRBJ2-5; 13 nucleotides line up with TRBD2. J was trimmed by 7 bases and V by 1 base; bases with no gene match: 3. CDR1 and CDR2 (germline): SGHVS, FQNEAQ. The CDR3 runs to 15 residues. The CDR3 DNA reads as TGTGCCAGCAGCTTAGGTTGGACTAGCGGGGGGACCCAGTACTTC. Protein sequence: CASSLGWTSGGTQYF.

The genes are TRBV7-8 and TRBJ2-1; 11 nucleotides match TRBD2. Looked up from germline, CDR1 is SGHVS and CDR2 is FQNEAQ. V lost 5 bases and J lost 3; bases outside the gene matches: 3. The CDR3 consists of 15 residues. CDR3 residues: CASSPTSGGYNEQFF. The CDR3 DNA follows: TGTGCCAGCAGCCCTACTAGCGGGGGCTACAATGAGCAGTTCTTC.

About this clone: A junction boundary mismatches the germline segment, possibly from a read error. V usage is TRBV10-2 and J usage is TRBJ2-7, with D possibly being TRBD1 or TRBD2 (6 bases each). This CDR3 has 13 amino acids. Germline values: CDR1 WSHSY, CDR2 SAAADI. The CDR3 reads CASTDGGGLEPDF. The DNA of the CDR3 is TGCGCCAGCACCGACGGGGGCGGATTAGAACCGGACTTC.

This sequence joins TRBV19 and TRBJ2-3; no definite D call. Trimming cost V 5 bases and J 2 bases, with 11 bases left between them. The CDR3 runs to 14 residues. The germline V gene has CDR1 LNHDA and CDR2 SQIVND (reference sequence). CDR3 coding DNA: TGTGCCAGTAGTCGGTCAGGAGTCACAGATACGCAGTATTTT. As protein: CASSRSGVTDTQYF.

This clone was seen a single time. The chain is built from TRBV30 and TRBJ2-5; 7 bases are shared with TRBD1. This CDR3 has 15 residues. In germline, CDR1 is GTSNPN, CDR2 SVGIG (reference sequence). After removal of 0 bases from V and 5 bases from J, the junction contained 9 bases not matched to a gene. The CDR3 loop is CAWSVTGVVAETQYF. Here the CDR3 DNA reads TGTGCCTGGAGTGTAACAGGGGTGGTTGCCGAGACCCAGTACTTC.

The rearrangement joins TRBV4-3 to TRBJ1-4; possible D gene TRBD1, 6 bases. There are 15 residues in the CDR3. Germline-derived CDR1 and CDR2 are LGHNA and YSLEER. V lost 3 bases and J 1 base, leaving 9 bases between the germline ends. The CDR3 sequence is CASSHPRGTNEKLFF. The DNA for the CDR3 is TGCGCCAGCAGCCACCCCAGGGGAACTAATGAAAAACTGTTTTTT.

The chain employs TRBV28 and TRBJ2-5; possibly TRBD1 for D (6 bases). This CDR3 has 14 amino acids. V lost 5 bases, J lost 5 bases, and 15 bases lay in between. Looked up from germline, CDR1 is MDHEN and CDR2 is SYDVKM. The DNA for the CDR3 is TGTGCCAGCAGTCGGACAGAGGAGATTGAGACCCAGTACTTC. This translates into CASSRTEEIETQYF. Combining the CDR3 with reference TRBV28 and TRBJ2-5 gives the whole variable domain DVKVTQSSRYLVKRTGEKVFLECVQDMDHENMFWYRQDPGLGLRLIYFSYDVKMKEKGDIPEGYSVSREKKERFSLILESASTNQTSMYLCASSRTEEIETQYFGPGTRLLVL.

The CDR3 sequence is CSASLAGDQPQHF. DNA for the CDR3: TGCAGTGCTAGTCTAGCAGGCGATCAGCCCCAGCATTTT. The genes are TRBV20-1 and TRBJ1-5; D remains ambiguous. Germline V gene sequence: CDR1 DFQATT, CDR2 SNEGSKA (reference sequence). This CDR3 region has 13 residues. V shed 3 bases and J shed 5 bases, with 11 bases lying between them.

The chain is built from TRBV30 and TRBJ1-2; 9 nucleotides line up with TRBD1. This CDR3 is built from 13 residues. Germline CDR1 reads GTSNPN; CDR2 reads SVGIG (reference sequence). The V and J ends lost 2 bases and 6 bases, in that order; junction bases with no gene match: 4. CDR3 loop: CAWSSDRGNGYTF. The CDR3, as DNA: TGTGCCTGGAGTTCGGACAGGGGAAATGGCTACACCTTC.

This sequence joins TRBV5-1 and TRBJ2-5, with a weak D call TRBD1 (5 bases). The germline V gene has CDR1 SGHRS and CDR2 YFSETQ. The CDR3 has 13 residues. Trimming pared 4 bases from V and 5 bases from J, leaving 12 bases between. DNA of the CDR3: TGCGCCAGCAGCCGCCGAAGGGGCGAGACCCAGTACTTC. Encoded protein: CASSRRRGETQYF. Filled out from reference TRBV5-1 and TRBJ2-5, the complete variable domain reads KAGVTQTPRYLIKTRGQQVTLSCSPISGHRSVSWYQQTPGQGLQFLFEYFSETQRNKGNFPGRFSGRQFSNSRSEMNVSTLELGDSALYLCASSRRRGETQYFGPGTRLLVL.

The gene calls are TRBV24-1 and TRBJ2-1; 14 bases fit TRBD2. V was pared by 4 bases and J by 2 bases, with 6 bases of the junction left unmatched. In germline, CDR1 is KGHDR, CDR2 SFDVKD. The CDR3 contains 18 residues. DNA of the CDR3: TGTGCCACCAGTGACCCCGGGACTAGCGGGAGTGCCTACAATGAGCAGTTCTTC. Amino acid sequence: CATSDPGTSGSAYNEQFF.

The rearrangement links TRBV18 to TRBJ1-2; D call uncertain. V was trimmed by 0 bases and J by 5 bases, leaving 10 bases between them. Germline V gene lookup returns CDR1 KGHSH and CDR2 LQKENI. The CDR3 has 14 residues. This CDR3 reads CASSPPTESYGYTF. CDR3 nucleotides: TGTGCCAGCTCACCACCGACGGAGAGTTATGGCTACACCTTC.

The chain combines TRBV28 with TRBJ2-6, with 9 nucleotides matching TRBD1. The germline gives CDR1 MDHEN, CDR2 SYDVKM. J lost 0 bases, V lost 7 bases, and 7 bases had no gene match. The CDR3 is made up of 17 amino acids. The CDR3 DNA reads as TGTGCCAGCATAGGCGACAGGGGGGGCTCTGGGGCCAACGTCCTGACTTTC. This gives the protein CASIGDRGGSGANVLTF.

The chain uses TRBV12-2 and TRBJ1-2. TRBV12-2 counts as a pseudogene. This CDR3 comprises 13 residues. DNA of the CDR3: TGTGCAAGTCGCTCCAGAGACCTCCGGGACTGCGGCTTC. Its translation is CASRSRDLRDCGF.

This clone appeared once. CDR3 sequence reads: CASNDNYRLQGQPQHF. CDR3 in DNA: TGTGCCAGTAATGATAACTACAGGCTCCAGGGTCAGCCCCAGCATTTT. The V call is TRBV19, the J call TRBJ1-5; maybe TRBD1 (5 bases). Trimming shortened V by 7 bases and J by 6 bases, and 22 bases separated the two germline ends. The V gene's germline CDR1 is LNHDA and CDR2 SQIVND (reference sequence). There are 16 residues in the CDR3.

V usage is TRBV10-3 and J usage is TRBJ1-2, with 7 bases matching TRBD1. With V trimmed by 7 bases and J by 6 bases, 17 bases remained unmatched. This CDR3 region has 16 residues. Germline V gives CDR1 ENHRY, CDR2 SYGVKD. CDR3 nucleotides: TGTGCCATCATCCTCTATAGACAGGGAGTTCTACATGGCTACACCTTC. As protein: CAIILYRQGVLHGYTF.

This clone was counted between two and nine times. The chain joins TRBV18 to TRBJ2-7; the match to TRBD1 covers 8 bases. Germline V lookup: CDR1 KGHSH, CDR2 LQKENI. V was clipped by 4 bases and J by 2 bases; unmatched bases: 16. This CDR3 is built from 18 residues. The CDR3 DNA follows: TGTGCCAGCTCACTCAACCCGCAGACAGGGGCCACCACCTACGAGCAGTACTTC. Translated, it gives CASSLNPQTGATTYEQYF.

This clone was recorded a few times. J is TRBJ2-5 and V is TRBV11-2; 10 nucleotides align to TRBD2. There are 14 residues in the CDR3. Germline trimming cut 5 bases from V and 3 bases from J; bases unmatched to any gene: 3. Germline V gene sequence: CDR1 SGHAT, CDR2 FQNNGV. CDR3 in DNA: TGTGCCAGCAGCCCTCTAGCGGGAGAAGAGACCCAGTACTTC. Protein: CASSPLAGEETQYF.